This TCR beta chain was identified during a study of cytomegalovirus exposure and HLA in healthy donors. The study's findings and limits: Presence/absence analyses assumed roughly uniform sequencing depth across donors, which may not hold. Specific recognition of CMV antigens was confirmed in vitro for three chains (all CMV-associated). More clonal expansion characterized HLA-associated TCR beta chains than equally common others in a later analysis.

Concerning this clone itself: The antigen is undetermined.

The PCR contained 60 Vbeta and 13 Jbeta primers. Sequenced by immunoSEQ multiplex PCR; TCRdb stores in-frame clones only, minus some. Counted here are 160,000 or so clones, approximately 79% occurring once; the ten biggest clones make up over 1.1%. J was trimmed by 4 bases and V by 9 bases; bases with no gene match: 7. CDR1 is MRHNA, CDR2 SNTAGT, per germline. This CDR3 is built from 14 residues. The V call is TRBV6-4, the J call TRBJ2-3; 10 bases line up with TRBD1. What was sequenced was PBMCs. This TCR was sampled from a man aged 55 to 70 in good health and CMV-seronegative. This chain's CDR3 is CASQLTGGSDTQYF. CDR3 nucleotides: TGTGCCAGTCAACTGACAGGGGGCTCAGATACGCAGTATTTT.